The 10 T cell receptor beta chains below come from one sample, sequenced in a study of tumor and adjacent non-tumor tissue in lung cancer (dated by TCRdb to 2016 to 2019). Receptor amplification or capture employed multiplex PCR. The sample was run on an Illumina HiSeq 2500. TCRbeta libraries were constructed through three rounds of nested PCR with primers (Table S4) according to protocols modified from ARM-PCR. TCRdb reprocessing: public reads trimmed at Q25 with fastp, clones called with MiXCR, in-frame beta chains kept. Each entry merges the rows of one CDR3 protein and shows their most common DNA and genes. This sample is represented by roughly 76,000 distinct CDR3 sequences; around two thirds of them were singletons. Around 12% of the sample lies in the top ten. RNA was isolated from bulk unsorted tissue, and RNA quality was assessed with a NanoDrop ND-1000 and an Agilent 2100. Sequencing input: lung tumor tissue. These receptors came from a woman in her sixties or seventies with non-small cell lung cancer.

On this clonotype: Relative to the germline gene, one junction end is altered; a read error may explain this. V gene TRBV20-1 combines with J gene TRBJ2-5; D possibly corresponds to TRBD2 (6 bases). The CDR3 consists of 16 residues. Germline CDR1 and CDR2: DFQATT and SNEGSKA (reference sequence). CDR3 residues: CSASPAGLAGQETHYF. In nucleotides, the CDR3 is TGCAGTGCTAGCCCCGCGGGGTTAGCTGGGCAAGAGACCCACTACTTC.

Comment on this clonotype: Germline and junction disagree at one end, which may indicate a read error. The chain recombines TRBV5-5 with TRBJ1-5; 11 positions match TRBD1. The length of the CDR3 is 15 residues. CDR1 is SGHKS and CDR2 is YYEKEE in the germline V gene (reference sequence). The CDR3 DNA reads TGTACCAGCAGCTTGGACAGGGGGCAAGCTCAGCCCCAGCATTTT. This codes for CTSSLDRGQAQPQHF. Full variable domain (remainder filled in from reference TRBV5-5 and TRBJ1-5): DAGVTQSPTHLIKTRGQQVTLRCSPISGHKSVSWYQQVLGQGPQFIFQYYEKEERGRGNFPDRFSARQFPNYSSELNVNALLLGDSALYLCTSSLDRGQAQPQHFGDGTRLSIL.

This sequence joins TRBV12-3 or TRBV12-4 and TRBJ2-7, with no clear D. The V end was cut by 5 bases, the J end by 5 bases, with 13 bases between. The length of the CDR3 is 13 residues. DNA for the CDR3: TGTGCCAGCAGTCTGGGCCCCGTCAACGAGCAGTACTTC. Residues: CASSLGPVNEQYF.

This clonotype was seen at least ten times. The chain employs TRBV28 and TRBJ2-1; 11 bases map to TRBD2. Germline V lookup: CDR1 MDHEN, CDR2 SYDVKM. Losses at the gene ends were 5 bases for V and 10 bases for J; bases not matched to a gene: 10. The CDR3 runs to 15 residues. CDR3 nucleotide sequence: TGTGCCAGCAGTCAACTAGCGGGAGTGGCGGGCGAGCAGTTCTTC. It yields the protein CASSQLAGVAGEQFF.

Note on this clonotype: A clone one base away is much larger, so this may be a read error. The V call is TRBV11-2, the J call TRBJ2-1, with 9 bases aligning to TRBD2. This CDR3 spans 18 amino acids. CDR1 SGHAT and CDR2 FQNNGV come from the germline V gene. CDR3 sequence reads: CASSDGVLVLAGNNGQFF. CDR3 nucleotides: TGTGCCAGCAGCGACGGTGTTTTGGTACTAGCGGGCAACAATGGGCAGTTCTTC.

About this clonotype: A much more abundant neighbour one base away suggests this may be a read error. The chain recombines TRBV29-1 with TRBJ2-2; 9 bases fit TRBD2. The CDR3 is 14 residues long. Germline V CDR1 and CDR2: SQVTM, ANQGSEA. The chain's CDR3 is CSVGSGRITGELSF. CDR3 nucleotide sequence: TGCAGCGTCGGAAGCGGGAGGATCACCGGGGAGCTGTCTTTT.

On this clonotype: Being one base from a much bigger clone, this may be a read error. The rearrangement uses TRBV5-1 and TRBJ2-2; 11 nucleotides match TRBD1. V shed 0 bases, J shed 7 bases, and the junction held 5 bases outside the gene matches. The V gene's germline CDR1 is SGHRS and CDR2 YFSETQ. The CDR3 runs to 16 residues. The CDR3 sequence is CASSLVGQGVFGELFF. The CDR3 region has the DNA TGCGCCAGCAGCTTGGTGGGACAGGGGGTCTTCGGGGAGCTGTTTTTT.

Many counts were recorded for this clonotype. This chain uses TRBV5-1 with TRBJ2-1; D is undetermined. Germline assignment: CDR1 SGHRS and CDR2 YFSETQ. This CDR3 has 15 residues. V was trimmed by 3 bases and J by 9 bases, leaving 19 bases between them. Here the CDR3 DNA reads TGCGCCAGCAGCTCAGACACGGCAGTGGTCGGTGAGCAGTTCTTC. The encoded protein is CASSSDTAVVGEQFF.

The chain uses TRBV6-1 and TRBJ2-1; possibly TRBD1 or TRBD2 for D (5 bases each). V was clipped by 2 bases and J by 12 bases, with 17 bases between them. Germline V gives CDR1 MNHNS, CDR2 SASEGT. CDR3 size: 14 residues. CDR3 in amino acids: CASSESGASIGQFF. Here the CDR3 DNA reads TGTGCCAGCAGTGAATCCGGGGCTTCCATTGGGCAGTTCTTC.

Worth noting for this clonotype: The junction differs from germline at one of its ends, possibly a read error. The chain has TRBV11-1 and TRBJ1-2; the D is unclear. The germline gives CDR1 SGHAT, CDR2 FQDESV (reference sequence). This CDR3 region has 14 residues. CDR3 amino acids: CASSHSGVGYGYIF. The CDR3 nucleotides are TGCGCCAGCAGTCATTCGGGAGTTGGCTATGGATACATCTTC.